These 26 T cell receptor beta chains share one sample of origin, sequenced in a study of PD-L1 blockade in urothelial cancer. Profiled with immunoSEQ multiplex PCR; TCRdb holds only in-frame clones, not every one. Of about 52,000 clones in the sample, 60% to 85% are singletons; the top ten hold approximately 3.3%. The source material was PBMCs, sampled around atezolizumab (anti-PD-L1) treatment. The receptor source for this set is a man in his sixties or seventies with urothelial cancer.

The gene calls are TRBV7-9 and TRBJ1-5; the D is unclear. The CDR3 loop spans 15 amino acids. V was shortened by 5 bases and J by 2 bases, with 13 bases between the two germline ends. The germline V gene has CDR1 SEHNR and CDR2 FQNEAQ (reference sequence). CDR3: CASSGGSIGNQPQHF. DNA of the CDR3: TGTGCCAGCAGCGGCGGAAGTATCGGCAATCAGCCCCAGCATTTT.

CDR3 loop: CASRPQEHPNEQFF. CDR3 DNA: TGTGCCAGCAGGCCACAGGAACACCCCAATGAGCAGTTCTTC. The chain couples TRBV2 to TRBJ2-1; tentative D call: TRBD1 (5 bases). Trimming stripped 6 bases from V and 6 bases from J, with 15 bases between. The CDR3 sequence is 14 residues long. Germline CDR1 and CDR2: SNHLY and FYNNEI.

This clone appeared many times. This sequence joins TRBV28 and TRBJ2-7; 11 nucleotides agree with TRBD2. The germline V gene encodes CDR1 MDHEN and CDR2 SYDVKM. Losses at the gene ends were 2 bases for V and 3 bases for J; bases not matched to a gene: 12. The CDR3 length is 18 residues. The CDR3 reads CASSLGLAGGILDYEQYF. The CDR3 DNA sequence: TGTGCCAGCAGTTTAGGATTAGCGGGAGGGATATTAGACTACGAGCAGTACTTC.

V usage is TRBV19 and J usage is TRBJ1-1; D not certain. Trimming left V 3 bases short and J 0 bases short, with 8 bases between. Germline CDR1 and CDR2: LNHDA and SQIVND (reference sequence). The CDR3 totals 14 residues. CDR3 protein: CASSISPVNTEAFF. The CDR3 coding sequence is TGTGCCAGTAGTATCTCCCCTGTGAACACTGAAGCTTTCTTT.

V gene TRBV7-9 combines with J gene TRBJ2-5; D might be TRBD2 (6 bases). Germline V gives CDR1 SEHNR, CDR2 FQNEAQ (reference sequence). Deletions cut 5 bases from V and 3 bases from J, with 13 bases between. This CDR3 comprises 14 residues. The CDR3 here is CASSLGLLKETQYF. In DNA, the CDR3 is TGTGCCAGCAGCCTGGGACTGCTTAAAGAGACCCAGTACTTC.

The genes are TRBV2 and TRBJ1-5; no definite D call. CDR1 and CDR2 (germline): SNHLY, FYNNEI. The V and J ends lost 3 bases and 7 bases respectively, with 16 bases between them. The CDR3 is 15 residues long. The CDR3 reads CASSDFRAVKQPQHF. The DNA of the CDR3 is TGTGCCAGCAGTGACTTCAGAGCGGTTAAGCAGCCCCAGCATTTT.

The chain uses TRBV6-6 and TRBJ2-5, with unresolved D. Between the trimmed V and J ends, which lost 6 bases and 2 bases, there was a span of 16 bases. The CDR3 spans 15 residues. CDR1 and CDR2 from the germline V gene are MNHNY and SVGAGI (reference sequence). The CDR3 loop reads CASRPLWAGQETQYF. Here the CDR3 DNA reads TGTGCCAGCAGACCACTTTGGGCAGGTCAAGAGACCCAGTACTTC.

V is TRBV15 and J is TRBJ2-1, with 14 bases matching TRBD2. The CDR3 has 14 amino acids. The V gene's germline CDR1 is LNHNV and CDR2 YYDKDF (reference sequence). The trim removed 5 bases at V and 13 bases at J, leaving 7 bases unmatched. The CDR3 loop reads CATSQGLAGGLQFF. For the CDR3, the DNA is TGTGCCACCAGCCAAGGACTAGCGGGGGGCCTACAGTTCTTC.

The genes are TRBV12-5 and TRBJ1-3, with TRBD1 as a possible D gene (6 bases). The CDR3 totals 16 residues. Germline CDR1 reads LGHNT; CDR2 reads FRNRAP. Trimming removed 1 base from V and 0 bases from J, with 10 bases in between. This CDR3 reads CASGLGQVNSGNTIYF. DNA of the CDR3: TGTGCTAGTGGTTTGGGACAGGTGAACTCTGGAAACACCATATATTTT.

The chain couples TRBV7-9 to TRBJ2-3, with TRBD2 matching over 8 bases. CDR3 length equals 16 residues. Looked up from germline, CDR1 is SEHNR and CDR2 is FQNEAQ (reference sequence). V trimming: 1 base; J trimming: 5 bases; junction bases outside the gene matches: 8. This CDR3 is CASSLGTGGRGDTQYF. CDR3 bases: TGTGCCAGCAGCTTAGGGACGGGGGGGCGTGGAGATACGCAGTATTTT.

The chain joins TRBV4-1 to TRBJ2-1; D might be TRBD1 (6 bases). Germline V lookup: CDR1 MGHRA, CDR2 YSYEKL. The CDR3 is 15 residues long. V gave up 1 base and J gave up 8 bases, with 15 bases separating them. The CDR3 region has the DNA TGCGCCAGCAGCCAAGGGGTGGGGGCGAATTATGAGCAGTTCTTC. Translated: CASSQGVGANYEQFF.

This CDR3 reads CASSGATSGSYNEQFF. For the CDR3, the DNA is TGTGCCAGTAGTGGGGCGACTAGCGGATCCTACAATGAGCAGTTCTTC. The V gene is TRBV19, the J gene TRBJ2-1; TRBD2 matches at 9 bases. Germline values: CDR1 LNHDA, CDR2 SQIVND (reference sequence). The ends lost 5 bases at V and 1 base at J; junction bases unmatched: 6. This CDR3 spans 16 amino acids.

Only a few counts were recorded for this clone. The CDR3 DNA reads TGCGCCAGCAGCCAAGAAGGGGGTCGAGGGAACGGGAATTCACCCCTCCACTTT. Translation gives CASSQEGGRGNGNSPLHF. V usage is TRBV4-1 and J usage is TRBJ1-6; possibly TRBD1 for D (6 bases). Germline V gene sequence: CDR1 MGHRA, CDR2 YSYEKL. CDR3 length: 18 amino acids. Trimming cost V 0 bases and J 7 bases, with 19 bases left between them.

V usage is TRBV5-1 and J usage is TRBJ2-5, with unresolved D. Trimming left V 1 base short and J 1 base short, with 11 bases between. The CDR3 spans 15 residues. Looked up from germline, CDR1 is SGHRS and CDR2 is YFSETQ. This chain's CDR3 is CASSLNPRFQETQYF. In DNA form, the CDR3 reads TGCGCCAGCAGCTTGAATCCCAGATTCCAAGAGACCCAGTACTTC.

This sequence joins TRBV7-2 and TRBJ2-2; 8 bases align to TRBD1. The junction had 2 bases not matched to a gene; V was cut back by 5 bases and J by 0 bases. Germline CDR1 SGHTA, CDR2 FQGNSA. The CDR3 runs 15 residues. The CDR3 nucleotides are TGTGCCAGCAGCCCGGGACAGGCGAACACCGGGGAGCTGTTTTTT. Protein: CASSPGQANTGELFF.

The genes are TRBV5-8 and TRBJ2-2; D is perhaps TRBD1 (6 bases). Per germline, CDR1 SGHTS and CDR2 YDEGEE. V dropped 5 bases and J dropped 4 bases, with 12 bases sitting between them. This CDR3 contains 14 residues. The CDR3 DNA is TGTGCCAGCAGGAGAAGCAGGGGCACCGGGGAGCTGTTTTTT. The encoded protein is CASRRSRGTGELFF.

The rearrangement links TRBV4-1 to TRBJ2-1; TRBD2 is a possible D gene (5 bases). The CDR3 loop spans 19 amino acids. Germline CDR1 and CDR2: MGHRA and YSYEKL. Trimming removed 1 base at V and 1 base at J, with 20 bases between. CDR3 sequence: CASSQGAVPGRRSYNEQFF. CDR3 nucleotides: TGCGCCAGCAGCCAAGGGGCGGTTCCCGGAAGGAGGTCCTACAATGAGCAGTTCTTC.

The chain couples TRBV9 to TRBJ1-6, with 9 nucleotides matching TRBD1. The ends lost 0 bases at V and 1 base at J; junction bases unmatched: 2. Germline loops: CDR1 SGDLS, CDR2 YYNGEE. CDR3 length: 17 residues. The CDR3 region is CASSVGQGGSYNSPLHF. The CDR3 nucleotides are TGTGCCAGCAGCGTAGGACAGGGGGGGTCCTATAATTCACCCCTCCACTTT.

The chain is built from TRBV7-3 and TRBJ2-2, with unresolved D. The germline V gene has CDR1 SGHTA and CDR2 FQGTGA. The V gene lost 2 bases and the J gene lost 4 bases, with 8 bases spanning the gap. The CDR3 runs to 14 residues. The CDR3 DNA reads TGTGCCAGCAGCTTAGCTCGAGGCACCGGGGAGCTGTTTTTT. Translating gives CASSLARGTGELFF.

The genes are TRBV4-2 and TRBJ2-2, with D perhaps matching TRBD1 (8 bases). V dropped 2 bases and J dropped 7 bases, with 20 bases sitting between them. Germline CDR1 reads LGHNA; CDR2 reads YNFKEQ. The CDR3 runs to 17 residues. CDR3 sequence: CASSQTTPDREGGELFF. CDR3 nucleotide sequence: TGTGCCAGCAGCCAAACGACCCCGGACAGGGAGGGCGGGGAGCTGTTTTTT.

This clone qualifies as medium-sized. This chain joins TRBV2 and TRBJ2-7, with D perhaps matching TRBD1 (5 bases). The ends were cut back, 1 base at V and 6 bases at J, with 7 bases in the middle. The CDR3 spans 12 residues. Germline V gene lookup returns CDR1 SNHLY and CDR2 FYNNEI. CDR3 bases: TGTGCCAGCAGTGAAGGGACACTCGAGCAGTACTTC. Its protein is CASSEGTLEQYF.

The chain recombines TRBV28 with TRBJ2-5; TRBD1 aligns across 7 bases. The CDR3 totals 13 residues. The trim removed 6 bases at V and 5 bases at J, leaving 6 bases unmatched. Germline lookup yields CDR1 MDHEN and CDR2 SYDVKM. Here the CDR3 DNA reads TGTGCCAGCAGCCGAGGGGGCCGGGAGACCCAGTACTTC. Protein sequence: CASSRGGRETQYF.

The CDR3 region has the DNA TGTGCCAGCAGTTACCAGGGAGCGGGAGGCTACACCTTC. Translation gives CASSYQGAGGYTF. The rearrangement uses TRBV6-5 and TRBJ1-2; weak D call: TRBD1 (5 bases). The CDR3 has 13 amino acids. Germline values: CDR1 MNHEY, CDR2 SVGAGI. Trimming took 2 bases from V and 8 from J, leaving 12 bases between them.

The V call is TRBV29-1, the J call TRBJ2-3; TRBD2 agrees at 13 bases. The CDR3 totals 16 residues. V lost 3 bases to trimming and J lost 3 bases; unmatched junction nucleotides: 6. Per germline, CDR1 SQVTM and CDR2 ANQGSEA. CDR3 coding DNA: TGCAGCGTTGACGGACTAGCGGGGGATTCGACAGATACGCAGTATTTT. Translating it yields CSVDGLAGDSTDTQYF.

The rearrangement uses TRBV6-6 and TRBJ2-7, with 7 bases matching TRBD1. The CDR3 consists of 16 residues. With 2 bases clipped from V and 3 bases from J, the junction kept 10 bases outside the gene matches. Per the germline V gene, CDR1 is MNHNY and CDR2 is SVGAGI (reference sequence). Here the CDR3 DNA reads TGTGCCAGCAGTTACAAAAAGTCTGGGACAGTCTACGAGCAGTACTTC. It codes for CASSYKKSGTVYEQYF.

The J gene is TRBJ1-2, the V gene TRBV4-3; unclear D gene. Trimming pared 0 bases from V and 5 bases from J, leaving 19 bases between. The germline gives CDR1 LGHNA, CDR2 YSLEER. The CDR3 spans 17 residues. The CDR3: CASSQERDGRDLYGYTF. The CDR3 nucleotides are TGCGCCAGCAGCCAAGAGAGGGATGGCAGAGATCTTTATGGCTACACCTTC.